This T cell receptor (beta chain) was identified during a study of blood T cell repertoires in COVID-19. Study summary: Sites across the United States, Italy and Spain contributed samples from acute and convalescent COVID-19.

Under the authors' procedure: Quantification of nucleated cells was approximated via reference gene primer amplification. The table came from immunoSEQ multiplex PCR; TCRdb's copy has only in-frame clones and leaves some out. The V and J calls and the clone size are those of that table, but D and trimming were determined from the DNA. The sample holds fewer than 60,000 clones; about 87% are singletons and the top ten take approximately 12%. Germline V gene data show CDR1 as LGHDT and CDR2 as YNNKEL (reference sequence). This CDR3 is 13 amino acids long. The V segment lost 0 bases and the J segment 11 bases; nucleotides outside the gene matches: 5.

The chain is built from TRBV3-1 (or the pseudogene TRBV3-2) and TRBJ1-1, with TRBD1 matching 8 bases. This clonotype originated in a human donor with active COVID-19. The donor label of this sample is uncertain. Input material: peripheral blood. The CDR3 nucleotides read TGTGCCAGCAGCCAAGACCGGACAGGGTTGGCTTTCTTT. This encodes CASSQDRTGLAFF.